This TCR beta chain was identified during a study of spatial heterogeneity in lung cancer. Study context: The study observed each unique TCR and UMI combination more than ten times on average in raw reads.

TCRdb re-analysed the 5' RACE reads in MiXCR, keeping a single row per CDR3 protein. Altogether roughly 70,000 distinct CDR3 sequences are present, about 14% being singletons, with the ten largest covering 6.5% to 7.5%. This clonotype was observed a handful of times. The time point denotes: sample taken at primary tumor resection. Without sorting, whole RNA was sequenced from tumor, nontumor lung or frozen PBMC. A total of around 67 untreated early-stage non-small cell lung cancer patients served as donors. CDR3 length: 14 amino acids. V shed 6 bases and J shed 1 base, with 10 bases lying between them. From germline, CDR1 is SGHTA and CDR2 FQGNSA.

The source was PBMCs, collected at surgery. J is TRBJ1-5 and V is TRBV7-2; possibly TRBD1 for D (6 bases). The receptor was derived from a male donor with early-stage non-small cell lung cancer. This chain's CDR3 is CASSTGISNQPQHF. CDR3 sequence (DNA): TGTGCCAGCAGTACAGGGATAAGCAATCAGCCCCAGCATTTT.